A single TCR beta chain is shown here with its context. One end of the junction is discordant with germline, which a read error may explain. This entry comes from a study of control samples from healthy donors and cancer patients. Repertoires were generated with immunoSEQ multiplex PCR, while TCRdb's copy carries only in-frame clones and drops some. The data hold some 130,000 clones, with more than 80% observed a single time. Germline V CDR1 and CDR2: SGHTA, FQGNSA. CDR3 length: 14 amino acids. The sample was blood. The clonotype originates from a middle-aged man in good health. The chain recombines TRBV7-2 with TRBJ2-1; 8 bases agree with TRBD2. The CDR3 spells CASSLGGGNNGQFF. Written as DNA, the CDR3 is TGTGCCAGCAGCTTGGGCGGGGGGAACAATGGGCAGTTCTTC.